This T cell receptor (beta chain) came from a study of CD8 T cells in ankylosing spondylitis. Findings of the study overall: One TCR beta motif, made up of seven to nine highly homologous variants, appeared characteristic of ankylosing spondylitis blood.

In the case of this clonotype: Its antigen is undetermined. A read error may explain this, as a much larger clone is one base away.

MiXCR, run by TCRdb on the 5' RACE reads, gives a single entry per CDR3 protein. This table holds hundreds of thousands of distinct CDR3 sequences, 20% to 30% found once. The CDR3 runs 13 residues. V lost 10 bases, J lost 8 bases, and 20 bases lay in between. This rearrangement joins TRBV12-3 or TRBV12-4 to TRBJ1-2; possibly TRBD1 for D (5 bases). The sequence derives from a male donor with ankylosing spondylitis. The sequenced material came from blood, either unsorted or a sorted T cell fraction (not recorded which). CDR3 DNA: TGTGCCATCTCTCACCCGGGGACGAAGGGCTACACCTTC. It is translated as CAISHPGTKGYTF.